This T cell receptor (beta chain) was sequenced during a study of shared clonotypes between healthy human individuals. Across the whole study: There were three CD4 naive, three CD4 memory, two CD8 naive and one CD8 memory plates per donor.

Every donor, a Caucasian adult, lived in Nashville, Tennessee. CD8 memory was a combination that joined CD45RO+ cells with CCR7-negative CD45RA+ TemRA cells. Overall study findings and caveats: When compared with the clonotypes that were shared by all four sorted-subset donors, the non-shared clonotypes turned out to have lower generation probabilities.

CDR3 length equals 12 residues. CDR1 and CDR2 (germline): MNHEY, SMNVEV (reference sequence). The V gene lost 4 bases and the J gene lost 7 bases, with 11 bases spanning the gap. Points on this clone: The antigen is unknown.

This table comes from immunoSEQ multiplex PCR, and its TCRdb copy is limited to in-frame clones, with some not included. The sample shows 95,000 to 120,000 clones, about 71% of them seen only once. The chain recombines TRBV27 with TRBJ2-7, with a possible D match to TRBD2 (5 bases). The TCR comes from a woman between 25 and 40 years old in good health. Sample: memory CD8+ T cells sorted from blood. The subset: CD45RO+ cells pooled with CCR7-negative TemRA cells. CDR3 amino acids: CASSWPGLEQYF. In DNA form, the CDR3 reads TGTGCCAGCAGTTGGCCGGGATTGGAGCAGTACTTC.